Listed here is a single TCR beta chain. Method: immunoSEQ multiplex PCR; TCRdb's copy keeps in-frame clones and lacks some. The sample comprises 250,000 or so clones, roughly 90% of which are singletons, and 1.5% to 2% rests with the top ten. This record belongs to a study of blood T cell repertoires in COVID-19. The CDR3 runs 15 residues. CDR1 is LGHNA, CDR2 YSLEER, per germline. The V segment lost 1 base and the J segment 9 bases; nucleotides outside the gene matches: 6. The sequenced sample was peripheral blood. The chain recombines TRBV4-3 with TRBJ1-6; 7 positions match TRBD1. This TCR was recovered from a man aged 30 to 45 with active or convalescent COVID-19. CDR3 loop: CASSQARDRTSPLHF. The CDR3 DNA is TGCGCCAGCAGCCAAGCCAGGGACAGAACTTCACCCCTCCACTTT.